This T cell receptor beta chain was identified during a study of OX40 agonist ivuxolimab in advanced cancers. Study-wide results and limits: Expanded peripheral T-cell antigen specificity went undetermined. Partial responders dosed at 0.1-3.0 mg/kg displayed clonal expansion ranking among the lowest.

The assay was immunoSEQ multiplex PCR, and TCRdb's table has in-frame clones only and misses some. The sample lists some 90,000 clones, 90% to 95% occurring once. V shed 5 bases and J 2 bases; nucleotides not matched to a gene: 8. The CDR3 sequence is 15 residues long. The germline CDR1 and CDR2 sequences are MDHEN and SYDVKM. As regards this clone: Its antigen remains unidentified.

The source of this sequence is an adult with an advanced solid tumor such as melanoma, head and neck, liver or kidney cancer. The V call is TRBV28, the J call TRBJ2-7; the match to TRBD2 covers 8 bases. Here the sequenced sample was CD4+ or CD8+ T cells sorted from blood, taken in a trial of the OX40 agonist ivuxolimab. CDR3 region: CASSSTSGWAYEQYF. CDR3 DNA: TGTGCCAGCAGTAGTACTAGCGGCTGGGCCTACGAGCAGTACTTC.